The rows below give T cell receptor beta chains drawn from one sample of a study of T-cell memory formation after mild COVID-19. A single record per CDR3 protein comes from TCRdb applying MiXCR to the 5' RACE reads. The sample includes hundreds of thousands of distinct CDR3 sequences, around a sixth of them seen just once. The source material was PBMCs or a T cell subset sorted from them (not recorded which). The receptors originated from an adult woman who had mild COVID-19 (a few samples of this study predate the infection). Cell type and time point are not known. Each CDR3 is given with its conserved first and last residue. D genes are given only for firm matches. The size of a clone is reported for some rows only, either as once, few or many, or as a class for expanded clones.

TRBD1	TRBV5-1	TRBJ2-1	-	CASSSAGTGSNEQFF	TGCGCCAGCAGCTCGGCAGGGACAGGGTCCAATGAGCAGTTCTTC
-	TRBV7-6	TRBJ2-2	many	CASSSGAGELFF	TGTGCCAGCAGCTCGGGGGCCGGGGAGCTGTTTTTT
-	TRBV5-1	TRBJ2-5	few	CASSSVGGEETQYF	TGCGCCAGCAGCTCGGTAGGGGGGGAAGAGACCCAGTACTTC
-	TRBV11-2	TRBJ2-3	few	CASSLVKQYF	TGTGCCAGCAGCTTAGTAAAGCAGTATTTT
TRBD1	TRBV5-1	TRBJ1-2	-	CASSYSTRDRQNTEYGYTF	TGCGCCAGCAGCTACTCCACCCGGGACAGGCAAAATACAGAATATGGCTACACCTTC
TRBD1	TRBV27	TRBJ1-1	many	CASRPFRWEEGGDVEAFF	TGTGCCAGCAGGCCGTTTCGGTGGGAGGAAGGGGGCGATGTAGAAGCTTTCTTT
TRBD2	TRBV28	TRBJ2-5	few	CASRPTSGSRVETQYF	TGTGCCAGCAGGCCGACTAGCGGGAGTCGAGTGGAGACCCAGTACTTC
TRBD2	TRBV7-2	TRBJ2-1	few	CASSSLAGLGNEQFF	TGTGCCAGCAGCTCCTTAGCGGGGTTGGGCAATGAGCAGTTCTTC
-	TRBV7-9	TRBJ1-1	few	CASSRQLDPEAFF	TGTGCCAGCAGCCGACAGCTAGACCCTGAAGCTTTCTTT
-	TRBV3-1	TRBJ2-7	few	CASSPTRFAGGGAEQYF	TGTGCCAGCAGCCCAACCCGGTTTGCCGGAGGAGGAGCCGAGCAGTACTTC
-	TRBV7-6	TRBJ1-1	few	CASSLGDGLNTEAFF	TGTGCCAGCAGCTTAGGGGACGGGTTGAACACTGAAGCTTTCTTT
-	TRBV24-1	TRBJ2-7	many	CATEQGREQYF	TGTGCCACGGAACAGGGGAGGGAGCAGTACTTC
-	TRBV7-9	TRBJ2-7	-	CASSLGQGMDYEQYF	TGTGCCAGCAGCTTAGGGCAGGGGATGGACTACGAGCAGTACTTC
-	TRBV24-1	TRBJ2-2	-	CAGGPNTGELFF	TGTGCCGGAGGGCCGAACACCGGGGAGCTGTTTTTT
TRBD2	TRBV15	TRBJ2-1	few	CATASGFTNEQFF	TGTGCCACCGCTAGCGGCTTCACGAATGAGCAGTTCTTC
-	TRBV20-1	TRBJ1-4	-	CSAPEVGGGRFF	TGCAGTGCTCCAGAGGTCGGGGGAGGTCGGTTTTTT
-	TRBV6-2/TRBV6-3	TRBJ1-2	few	CASSTTGFSYGYTF	TGTGCCAGCAGTACCACAGGGTTTTCCTATGGCTACACCTTC
TRBD2	TRBV7-9	TRBJ2-3	few	CASSLGTSALADTQYF	TGTGCCAGCAGCTTAGGGACTAGCGCTTTGGCAGATACGCAGTATTTT
-	TRBV20-1	TRBJ2-3	-	CSAMGGARTDTQYF	TGCAGTGCTATGGGTGGCGCACGCACAGATACGCAGTATTTT
-	TRBV18	TRBJ1-3	-	CASSQKDSGNTIYF	TGTGCCAGCTCACAAAAGGACAGCGGAAACACCATATATTTT
TRBD1	TRBV7-9	TRBJ2-3	few	CASSLTQTGSTDTQYF	TGTGCCAGCAGCTTAACCCAGACAGGGAGCACAGATACGCAGTATTTT
-	TRBV19	TRBJ1-2	-	CASSISGAGYGYTF	TGTGCCAGTAGTATATCGGGCGCCGGCTATGGCTACACCTTC
-	TRBV24-1	TRBJ2-3	few	CATATDRRGTDTQYF	TGTGCCACTGCTACGGACAGGAGGGGCACAGATACGCAGTATTTT
-	TRBV3-1	TRBJ1-2	few	CASSQDQTAYGYTF	TGTGCCAGCAGCCAAGATCAGACAGCATATGGCTACACCTTC
-	TRBV30	TRBJ2-1	-	CAWTSAYNEQFF	TGTGCCTGGACCAGCGCCTACAATGAGCAGTTCTTC
-	TRBV20-1	TRBJ1-5	-	CSARDGELYRDQPQHF	TGCAGTGCTAGGGACGGAGAACTATACAGGGATCAGCCCCAGCATTTT
-	TRBV4-3	TRBJ2-1	few	CASSLLDEQFF	TGCGCCAGCAGCCTCTTAGACGAGCAGTTCTTC
-	TRBV21-1	TRBJ2-2	few	CASSISPGTGKDGELFF	TGTGCCAGCAGCATAAGTCCCGGGACAGGGAAGGACGGGGAGCTGTTTTTT
TRBD2	TRBV19	TRBJ2-1	few	CASSRGGQTYNEQFF	TGTGCCAGTAGTAGGGGGGGTCAAACCTACAATGAGCAGTTCTTC
-	TRBV6-5	TRBJ2-2	-	CASSYLGPNTGELFF	TGTGCCAGCAGTTACCTCGGACCGAACACCGGGGAGCTGTTTTTT
-	TRBV7-9	TRBJ2-5	few	CASSRYTQTQYF	TGTGCCAGCAGCCGGTATACCCAGACCCAGTACTTC
-	TRBV15	TRBJ2-1	many	CATSRNSLLGRNEQFF	TGTGCCACCAGCAGAAACTCCCTACTGGGCCGCAATGAGCAGTTCTTC
TRBD1	TRBV6-5	TRBJ1-1	few	CASRTPGQGANTEAFF	TGTGCCAGCAGAACACCGGGACAGGGGGCTAACACTGAAGCTTTCTTT
-	TRBV12-3/TRBV12-4	TRBJ2-2	-	CASSLGVGALLAGELFF	TGTGCCAGCAGTTTAGGGGTGGGGGCCCTGTTGGCCGGGGAGCTGTTTTTT
TRBD2	TRBV7-9	TRBJ2-3	few	CASSTSLAGTTDTQYF	TGTGCCAGCAGCACGAGCTTAGCGGGGACCACAGATACGCAGTATTTT
TRBD2	TRBV3-1	TRBJ2-7	once	CASSPGTSGGEQYF	TGTGCCAGCAGCCCTGGGACTAGCGGGGGCGAGCAGTACTTC
TRBD1	TRBV7-9	TRBJ1-2	-	CASSTPSDRAHGYTF	TGTGCCAGCAGCACACCATCGGACAGGGCCCATGGCTACACCTTC
-	TRBV15	TRBJ1-5	-	CATSLGVLGPQHF	TGTGCCACCAGCCTAGGAGTTCTAGGGCCCCAGCATTTT
TRBD1	TRBV9	TRBJ1-6	few	CASSGRQGGHKDSPLHF	TGTGCCAGCAGCGGTCGACAGGGAGGTCATAAAGATTCACCCCTCCACTTT
TRBD1	TRBV3-1	TRBJ1-1	-	CASSNTGDTEAFF	TGTGCCAGCAGCAATACAGGGGACACTGAAGCTTTCTTT
-	TRBV27	TRBJ1-5	-	CASRSGRSVIPQHF	TGTGCCAGCAGATCGGGACGGAGTGTTATACCCCAGCATTTT
-	TRBV6-1	TRBJ2-5	few	CASGDGGGQETQYF	TGTGCCAGCGGGGACGGTGGAGGACAAGAGACCCAGTACTTC
-	TRBV25-1	TRBJ1-4	many	CASSVSGQTNEKLFF	TGTGCCAGCAGTGTCTCGGGACAAACTAATGAAAAACTGTTTTTT
TRBD1	TRBV27	TRBJ2-7	few	CASSFSGTGAYEQYF	TGTGCCAGCAGTTTCTCCGGGACAGGGGCCTACGAGCAGTACTTC
-	TRBV28	TRBJ2-5	-	CASSYRVYQETQYF	TGTGCCAGCAGTTACAGGGTCTACCAAGAGACCCAGTACTTC
TRBD2	TRBV9	TRBJ2-5	-	CASSVTTSERETQYF	TGTGCCAGCAGCGTTACGACTAGCGAGCGGGAGACCCAGTACTTC
TRBD1	TRBV27	TRBJ1-2	few	CASGQSIFYGYTF	TGTGCCTCGGGACAGTCGATCTTTTATGGCTACACCTTC
-	TRBV29-1	TRBJ2-7	few	CSVVIRGRSEQYF	TGCAGCGTTGTGATTCGGGGGCGAAGCGAGCAGTACTTC
-	TRBV21-1	TRBJ1-5	few	CASSSRQEGQPQHF	TGTGCCAGCAGCAGCCGACAGGAGGGTCAGCCCCAGCATTTT
TRBD1	TRBV5-1	TRBJ2-3	-	CASSSWTGSSTDTQYF	TGCGCCAGCAGCTCCTGGACAGGGAGTAGCACAGATACGCAGTATTTT
-	TRBV7-2	TRBJ2-5	-	CASSLTLETQYF	TGTGCCAGCAGCTTAACTCTGGAGACCCAGTACTTC
TRBD1	TRBV20-1	TRBJ1-4	few	CSAPTGAREKLFF	TGCAGTGCGCCCACAGGGGCGAGGGAAAAACTGTTTTTT
TRBD2	TRBV9	TRBJ2-7	few	CASSVESGRSYEQYF	TGTGCCAGCAGCGTAGAAAGCGGGAGGTCGTACGAGCAGTACTTC
TRBD2	TRBV5-5	TRBJ2-2	-	CASSLSGRDTGELFF	TGTGCCAGCAGCTTAAGCGGGAGGGACACCGGGGAGCTGTTTTTT